This T cell receptor beta chain was recorded in a study of T cell responses to AZD1222 COVID-19 vaccine. Study findings and constraints: The study sampled repertoires only after the peak T cell response. Seropositivity was recorded at baseline in only six AZD1222 recipients. At 160-218 and 743-854, vaccine-associated CD4 TCRs were dominant, and they spanned spike. Donors were mostly white British, more females; clonal diversity possibly underestimated.

TCRdb's copy holds only in-frame clones and misses some; the assay was immunoSEQ multiplex PCR. The sample has fewer than 120,000 clones; around 82% are singletons. This clone came up once. What it binds is not known. CDR1 SGHNT and CDR2 YYREEE come from the germline V gene (reference sequence). V lost 4 bases to trimming and J lost 6 bases; unmatched junction nucleotides: 11. The CDR3 is 16 residues long. The source was peripheral blood, collected on day 0 of AZD1222 vaccination. This chain links TRBV5-4 with TRBJ2-1; the match to TRBD2 covers 9 bases. The source is an adult in good health. For the CDR3, the DNA is TGTGCCAGCAGCCGAGAAGTTGGCGGGAGGGGCAATGAGCAGTTCTTC. Its translation: CASSREVGGRGNEQFF.